The 2 T cell receptor beta chains in this list originate from one sample, sequenced in a study of blood T cell repertoires in COVID-19. TCRdb keeps only in-frame clones here, not all; method: immunoSEQ multiplex PCR. The table has roughly 47,000 clones, 82% seen once. What was sequenced was peripheral blood. Source of these receptors: a woman aged 70-85 years with acute or convalescent COVID-19.

This clone showed up just once. V and J are TRBV19 and TRBJ1-2; 7 bases line up with TRBD1. Trimming removed 4 bases from V and 5 bases from J; junction bases left unmatched: 10. The germline gives CDR1 LNHDA, CDR2 SQIVND (reference sequence). The CDR3 length is 15 residues. The CDR3: CASSNDAGTAYGYTF. CDR3 sequence (DNA): TGTGCCAGTAGTAACGATGCCGGGACAGCTTATGGCTACACCTTC.

The chain recombines TRBV28 with TRBJ2-6; no reliable D call. Trimming shortened V by 8 bases and J by 0 bases, and 11 bases separated the two germline ends. This CDR3 is built from 15 residues. Germline-derived CDR1 and CDR2 are MDHEN and SYDVKM. In nucleotides, the CDR3 is TGTGCCAGCTCTCTCCTCCGCTCTGGGGCCAACGTCCTGACTTTC. Encoded protein: CASSLLRSGANVLTF. The complete variable domain, with remaining parts taken from reference TRBV28 and TRBJ2-6, reads DVKVTQSSRYLVKRTGEKVFLECVQDMDHENMFWYRQDPGLGLRLIYFSYDVKMKEKGDIPEGYSVSREKKERFSLILESASTNQTSMYLCASSLLRSGANVLTFGAGSRLTVL.